A single sample gave rise to the 15 T cell receptor beta chains below, sequenced in a study of breast tumors, draining lymph nodes, adjacent tissues. TCRdb re-analysed the multiplex PCR reads in MiXCR, keeping a single row per CDR3 protein. The sample records about 170,000 distinct CDR3 sequences, 30% to 40% being singletons. Axillary draining lymph nodes of breast cancer patients supplied the node samples. The sequenced sample was axillary lymph node tissue. The source is a female donor with breast cancer. Some clones in this sample may be carry-over from other donors' samples.

In its sample, this clonotype was seen a few times. The chain has TRBV2 and TRBJ1-1; the D is unclear. There are 13 residues in the CDR3. CDR1 is SNHLY, CDR2 FYNNEI, per germline. Between the trimmed V and J ends, which lost 5 bases and 7 bases, there was a span of 14 bases. CDR3: CASSMGWEHEAFF. CDR3 DNA: TGTGCCAGCAGTATGGGGTGGGAACATGAAGCTTTCTTT. The full variable domain, rest sourced from reference TRBV2 and TRBJ1-1, is EPEVTQTPSHQVTQMGQEVILRCVPISNHLYFYWYRQILGQKVEFLVSFYNNEISEKSEIFDDQFSVERPDGSNFTLKIRSTKLEDSAMYFCASSMGWEHEAFFGQGTRLTVV.

This clonotype was picked up many times. A read error may explain this, as a much larger clone is one base away. This rearrangement joins TRBV20-1 to TRBJ2-6; maybe TRBD2 (6 bases). From germline, CDR1 is DFQATT and CDR2 SNEGSKA (reference sequence). The CDR3 extends over 14 amino acids. The CDR3 reads CSATPGTGATVLTF. CDR3 sequence (DNA): TGCAGTGCAACCCCAGGGACTGGGGCCACCGTCCTGACTTTC.

This clonotype was counted at least ten times. The chain joins TRBV5-8 to TRBJ2-2; D gene uncertain. Germline V gives CDR1 SGHTS, CDR2 YDEGEE. The CDR3 consists of 15 residues. Trimming removed 0 bases from V and 1 base from J, with 7 bases in between. This chain's CDR3 is CASSLAVRNTGELFF. The CDR3 DNA reads as TGTGCCAGCAGCTTGGCCGTAAGGAACACCGGGGAGCTGTTTTTT. Drawing the rest from reference TRBV5-8 and TRBJ2-2, the complete variable domain is EAGVTQSPTHLIKTRGQQATLRCSPISGHTSVYWYQQALGLGLQFLLWYDEGEERNRGNFPPRFSGRQFPNYSSELNVNALELEDSALYLCASSLAVRNTGELFFGEGSRLTVL.

This clonotype was picked up a small number of times. The CDR3 DNA reads TGTGCCAGCAGCCAAGAGACGATGGGGTACCAAGAGACCCAGTACTTC. It codes for CASSQETMGYQETQYF. V usage is TRBV14 and J usage is TRBJ2-5, with D hard to call. CDR3 size: 16 residues. V lost 0 bases and J 0 bases, leaving 11 bases between the germline ends. CDR1 SGHDN and CDR2 FVKESK come from the germline V gene.

V is TRBV2 and J is TRBJ1-4; D possibly corresponds to TRBD1 (6 bases). Trimming took 6 bases from V and 4 from J, leaving 21 bases between them. This CDR3 contains 17 residues. Germline values: CDR1 SNHLY, CDR2 FYNNEI. CDR3 protein: CASRLAVWGGVNEKLFF. The DNA for the CDR3 is TGTGCCAGCAGGTTAGCGGTTTGGGGGGGCGTTAATGAAAAACTGTTTTTT.

In the case of this clonotype: This CDR3 is missing its conserved last phenylalanine or tryptophan, likely due to a read error. This chain uses TRBV10-3 with TRBJ1-5; D gene uncertain. Germline loops: CDR1 ENHRY, CDR2 SYGVKD. This CDR3 is built from 15 residues. The CDR3 protein is CAISEDMISDQPQHS. DNA of the CDR3: TGTGCCATCAGTGAAGACATGATTAGCGATCAGCCCCAGCATTCT.

V is TRBV7-6 and J is TRBJ2-3; 8 bases match TRBD1. The J call may be incorrect, as the DNA end agrees better with TRBJ1-5. Germline CDR1 reads SGHVS; CDR2 reads FNYEAQ. The CDR3 spans 15 residues. The CDR3 loop reads CASSSDRARADTQHF. Here the CDR3 DNA reads TGTGCCAGCAGCTCGGACAGGGCTCGCGCAGATACGCAGCATTTT.

J is TRBJ2-3 and V is TRBV6-5, with D tentatively TRBD2 (5 bases). The CDR3 extends over 14 amino acids. Looked up from germline, CDR1 is MNHEY and CDR2 is SVGAGI. With 5 bases removed from V and 4 bases from J, the gap between germline ends came to 13 bases. The CDR3 loop reads CASSPPAGADTQYF. In DNA form, the CDR3 reads TGTGCCAGCAGTCCCCCCGCGGGCGCAGATACGCAGTATTTT.

In this sample, this clonotype turned up many times. V is TRBV12-3 or TRBV12-4 and J is TRBJ2-3; TRBD2 is a possible D gene (6 bases). V dropped 8 bases and J dropped 1 base, with 13 bases sitting between them. The CDR3 is 14 residues long. The chain's CDR3 is CASSTGVGTDTQYF. The CDR3 nucleotides are TGTGCCAGCTCGACGGGGGTCGGCACAGATACGCAGTATTTT.

Many counts were recorded for this clonotype. This chain uses TRBV20-1 with TRBJ2-1; D gene uncertain. Trimming removed 3 bases from V and 0 bases from J, with 12 bases in between. CDR3 length equals 15 residues. CDR1 is DFQATT and CDR2 is SNEGSKA in the germline V gene (reference sequence). The CDR3 reads CSASKDPRSYNEQFF. The DNA for the CDR3 is TGCAGTGCTAGCAAGGACCCCCGCTCCTACAATGAGCAGTTCTTC.

This rearrangement joins TRBV7-2 to TRBJ2-1, with 10 nucleotides matching TRBD1. The CDR3 is 16 amino acids. Unmatched junction bases numbered 8, after V lost 6 bases and J lost 3 bases. CDR1 and CDR2 from the germline V gene are SGHTA and FQGNSA. The CDR3 bases are TGTGCCAGCAGTCCACCGGGGGACAGGGGCTACAATGAGCAGTTCTTC. Protein sequence: CASSPPGDRGYNEQFF.

In the case of this clonotype: Just one base apart from a much larger clone, this may be a read error. The V gene is TRBV27, the J gene TRBJ1-2; D remains unclear. CDR3 length: 13 residues. Germline CDR1 is MNHEY and CDR2 is SMNVEV (reference sequence). CDR3 nucleotide sequence: TGTGCCGGCAGTTCCACCCCCCGCTATGGCTACACCTTC. Protein: CAGSSTPRYGYTF.

This clonotype has ten or more counts. This chain links TRBV11-2 with TRBJ2-5, with D uncertain. The V end was cut by 1 base, the J end by 6 bases, with 3 bases between. CDR1 is SGHAT, CDR2 FQNNGV, per germline. This CDR3 is 11 amino acids long. The CDR3 bases are TGTGCCAGCAGCTTAGGACAGACCCAGTACTTC. Protein product: CASSLGQTQYF.

The rearrangement uses TRBV20-1 and TRBJ2-1; TRBD2 matches 10 bases. Germline V gene data show CDR1 as DFQATT and CDR2 as SNEGSKA (reference sequence). J lost 2 bases, V lost 5 bases, and 18 bases had no gene match. The CDR3 sequence is 19 residues long. The CDR3: CSALTRRLSGGSTYNEQFF. The CDR3 DNA sequence: TGCAGTGCTCTCACACGGAGGCTTAGCGGGGGGTCCACCTACAATGAGCAGTTCTTC.

This clonotype was counted a few times. The rearrangement links TRBV11-3 to TRBJ1-1, with TRBD1 matching over 9 bases. CDR3 length equals 14 residues. In germline, CDR1 is SGHNT, CDR2 YENEEA. V shed 5 bases and J 1 base; nucleotides not matched to a gene: 2. DNA of the CDR3: TGTGCCAGCAGCGAGGGACAGGGGAACACTGAAGCTTTCTTT. This encodes CASSEGQGNTEAFF.